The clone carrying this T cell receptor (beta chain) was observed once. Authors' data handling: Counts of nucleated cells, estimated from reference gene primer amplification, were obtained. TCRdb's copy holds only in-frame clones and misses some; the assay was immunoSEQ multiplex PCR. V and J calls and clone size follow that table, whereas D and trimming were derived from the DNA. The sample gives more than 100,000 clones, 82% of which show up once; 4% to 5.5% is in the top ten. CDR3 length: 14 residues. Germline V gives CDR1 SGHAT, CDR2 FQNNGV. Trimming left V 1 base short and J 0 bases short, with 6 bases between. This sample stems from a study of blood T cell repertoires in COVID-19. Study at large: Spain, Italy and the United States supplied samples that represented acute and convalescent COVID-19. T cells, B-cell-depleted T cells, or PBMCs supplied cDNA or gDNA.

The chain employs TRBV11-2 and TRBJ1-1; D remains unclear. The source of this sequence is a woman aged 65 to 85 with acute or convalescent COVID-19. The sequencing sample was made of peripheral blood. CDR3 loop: CASSLVQMNTEAFF. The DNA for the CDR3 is TGTGCCAGCAGCTTAGTACAGATGAACACTGAAGCTTTCTTT.